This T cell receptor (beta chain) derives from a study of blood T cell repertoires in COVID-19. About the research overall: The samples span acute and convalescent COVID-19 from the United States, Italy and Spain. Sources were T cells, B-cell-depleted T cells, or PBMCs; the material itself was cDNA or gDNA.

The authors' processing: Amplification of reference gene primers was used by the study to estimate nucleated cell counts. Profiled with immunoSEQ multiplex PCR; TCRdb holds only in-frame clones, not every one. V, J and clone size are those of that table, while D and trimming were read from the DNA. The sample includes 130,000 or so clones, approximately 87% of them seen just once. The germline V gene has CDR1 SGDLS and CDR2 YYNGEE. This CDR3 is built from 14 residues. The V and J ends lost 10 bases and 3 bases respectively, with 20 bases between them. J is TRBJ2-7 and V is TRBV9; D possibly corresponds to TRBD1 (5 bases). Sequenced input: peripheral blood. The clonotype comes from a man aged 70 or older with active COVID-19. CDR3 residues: CAALRVPACYEQYF. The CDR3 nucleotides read TGTGCCGCACTCAGGGTACCCGCCTGCTACGAGCAGTACTTC.